Each of the 4 T cell receptor beta chains below was sequenced from the same sample in a study of cytomegalovirus exposure and HLA in healthy donors. The PCR had 60 Vbeta and 13 Jbeta primers. Assay: immunoSEQ multiplex PCR; the TCRdb copy retains only in-frame clones and omits some. The repertoire holds about 140,000 clones, 65% to 90% seen once, with less than 1.5% in the top ten. What was sequenced was PBMCs. The receptors come from a female donor in good health and CMV-seronegative.

The rearrangement uses TRBV28 and TRBJ2-7; 7 nucleotides line up with TRBD2. Germline assignment: CDR1 MDHEN and CDR2 SYDVKM. Trimming removed 6 bases from V and 2 bases from J; junction bases left unmatched: 10. The CDR3 is made up of 15 amino acids. This CDR3 reads CASRRGRMGTYEQYF. CDR3 nucleotide sequence: TGTGCCAGCAGGCGGGGGAGGATGGGCACCTACGAGCAGTACTTC.

This sequence joins TRBV4-2 and TRBJ2-2, with 10 bases identical to TRBD2. After removal of 3 bases from V and 4 bases from J, the junction contained 5 bases not matched to a gene. The CDR3 runs to 16 residues. Germline loops: CDR1 LGHNA, CDR2 YNFKEQ. CDR3 sequence (DNA): TGTGCCAGCAGCCACCTAGCGGGAGAGGGCACCGGGGAGCTGTTTTTT. This translates into CASSHLAGEGTGELFF.

The chain has TRBV30 and TRBJ2-1; D perhaps matches TRBD1 (5 bases). This CDR3 has 14 residues. In germline, CDR1 is GTSNPN, CDR2 SVGIG (reference sequence). V gave up 7 bases and J gave up 5 bases, with 18 bases separating them. The CDR3: CALEDSALHNEQFF. For the CDR3, the DNA is TGTGCCTTGGAAGACAGTGCTCTTCACAATGAGCAGTTCTTC. The variable domain in full, with the rest retrieved from reference TRBV30 and TRBJ2-1, is SQTIHQWPATLVQPVGSPLSLECTVEGTSNPNLYWYRQAAGRGLQLLFYSVGIGQISSEVPQNLSASRPQDRQFILSSKKLLLSDSGFYLCALEDSALHNEQFFGPGTRLTVL.

The chain carries TRBV30 and TRBJ1-1; 9 bases agree with TRBD1. The CDR3 sequence is 12 residues long. V was pared by 5 bases and J by 4 bases, with 2 bases of the junction left unmatched. Germline CDR1 GTSNPN, CDR2 SVGIG (reference sequence). In DNA, the CDR3 is TGTGCCTGGGACAGGGGGGGCACTGAAGCTTTCTTT. Its protein product is CAWDRGGTEAFF.